Here is one T cell receptor (beta chain) with its context. What it binds is unknown. The CDR3 covers 15 residues. Germline V gene sequence: CDR1 MGHRA, CDR2 YSYEKL. J was trimmed by 9 bases and V by 1 base; bases with no gene match: 5. The entry originates in a study of early T cells in non-severe SARS-CoV-2 infection. Study-wide context: The chains were unpaired, and the sequenced material was bulk RNA from unsorted whole blood.

Study findings and constraints: VDJdb-based matching was biased toward anti-spike CD8 responses and missed private and CD4 specificities.

Unique molecular identifiers (one per individual cDNA molecule) were attached. One entry per CDR3 protein results from TCRdb running MiXCR on the 5' RACE reads. The sample comprises about 56,000 distinct CDR3 sequences, less than 15% of which are singletons, and roughly 3.9% rests with the top ten. The rearrangement uses TRBV4-1 and TRBJ2-1; 11 bases match TRBD2. The sample in question was whole blood, obtained at baseline. The TCR sequence derives from an adult who was a healthcare worker with PCR-confirmed SARS-CoV-2 infection or an uninfected control (not recorded which). For the CDR3, the DNA is TGCGCCAGCAGCCAAGTCGGGACTAGCGGTGGTGAGCAGTTCTTC. Protein sequence: CASSQVGTSGGEQFF.